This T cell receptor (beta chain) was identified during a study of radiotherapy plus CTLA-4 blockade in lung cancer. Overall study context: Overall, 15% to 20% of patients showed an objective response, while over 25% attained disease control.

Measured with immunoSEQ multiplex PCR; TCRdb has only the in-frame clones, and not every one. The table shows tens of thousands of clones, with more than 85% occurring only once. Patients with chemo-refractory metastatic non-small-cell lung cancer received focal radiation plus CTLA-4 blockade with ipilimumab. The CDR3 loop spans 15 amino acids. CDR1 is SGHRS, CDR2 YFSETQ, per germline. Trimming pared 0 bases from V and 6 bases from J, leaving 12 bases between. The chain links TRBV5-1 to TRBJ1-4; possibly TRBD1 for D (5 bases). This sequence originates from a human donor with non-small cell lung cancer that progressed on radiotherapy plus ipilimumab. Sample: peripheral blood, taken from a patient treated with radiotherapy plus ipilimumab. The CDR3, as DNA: TGCGCCAGCAGCTTGGGGACACCCGTTTATGAAAAACTGTTTTTT. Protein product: CASSLGTPVYEKLFF.